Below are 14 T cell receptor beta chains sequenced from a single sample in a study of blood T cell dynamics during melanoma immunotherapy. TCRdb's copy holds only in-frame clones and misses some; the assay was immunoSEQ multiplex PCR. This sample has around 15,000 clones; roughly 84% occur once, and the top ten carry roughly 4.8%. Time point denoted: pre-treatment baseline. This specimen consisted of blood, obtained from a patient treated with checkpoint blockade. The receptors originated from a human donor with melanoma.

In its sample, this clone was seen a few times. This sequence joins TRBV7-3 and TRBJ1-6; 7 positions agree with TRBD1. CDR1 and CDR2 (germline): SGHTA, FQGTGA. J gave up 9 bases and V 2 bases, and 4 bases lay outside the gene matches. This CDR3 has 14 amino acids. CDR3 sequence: CASSLAGGSSPLHF. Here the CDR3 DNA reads TGTGCCAGCAGCTTAGCAGGGGGAAGTTCACCCCTCCACTTT.

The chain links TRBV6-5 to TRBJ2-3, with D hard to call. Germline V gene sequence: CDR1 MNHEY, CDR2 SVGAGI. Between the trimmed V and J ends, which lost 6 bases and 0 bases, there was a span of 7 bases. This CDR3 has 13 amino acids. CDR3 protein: CASRRDSTDTQYF. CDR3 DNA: TGTGCCAGCAGACGCGACAGCACAGATACGCAGTATTTT.

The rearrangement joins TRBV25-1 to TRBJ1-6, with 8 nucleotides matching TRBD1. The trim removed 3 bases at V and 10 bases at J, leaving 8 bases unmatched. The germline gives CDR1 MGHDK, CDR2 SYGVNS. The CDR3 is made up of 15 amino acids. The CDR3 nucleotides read TGTGCCAGCAGTGATGGGGCAGGGGGCTTGTCACCCCTCCACTTT. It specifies CASSDGAGGLSPLHF.

The CDR3 is CASRRTGGYEQYF. CDR3 DNA sequence: TGTGCCAGCAGACGGACAGGGGGGTACGAGCAGTACTTC. The genes are TRBV7-2 and TRBJ2-7, with 10 bases aligning to TRBD1. This CDR3 spans 13 amino acids. Germline CDR1 SGHTA, CDR2 FQGNSA. J was trimmed by 4 bases and V by 6 bases; bases with no gene match: 3.

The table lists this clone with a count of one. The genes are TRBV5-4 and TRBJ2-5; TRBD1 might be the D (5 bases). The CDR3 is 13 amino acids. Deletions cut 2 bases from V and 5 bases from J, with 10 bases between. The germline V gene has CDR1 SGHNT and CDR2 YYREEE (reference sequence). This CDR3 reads CASSFRGAETQYF. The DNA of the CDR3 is TGTGCCAGCAGCTTTAGGGGCGCGGAGACCCAGTACTTC.

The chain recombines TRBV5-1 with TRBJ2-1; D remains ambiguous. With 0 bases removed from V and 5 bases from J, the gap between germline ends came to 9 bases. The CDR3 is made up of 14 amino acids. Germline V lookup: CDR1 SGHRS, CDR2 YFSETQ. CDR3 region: CASSLGSFDNEQFF. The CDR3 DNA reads TGCGCCAGCAGCTTGGGTAGTTTCGACAATGAGCAGTTCTTC.

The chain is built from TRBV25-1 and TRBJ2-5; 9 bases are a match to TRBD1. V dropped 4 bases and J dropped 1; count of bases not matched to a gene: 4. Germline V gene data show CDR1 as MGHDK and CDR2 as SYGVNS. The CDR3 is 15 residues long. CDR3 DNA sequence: TGTGCCAGCAGTGCTGGGACAGGGCCCCAAGAGACCCAGTACTTC. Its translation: CASSAGTGPQETQYF.

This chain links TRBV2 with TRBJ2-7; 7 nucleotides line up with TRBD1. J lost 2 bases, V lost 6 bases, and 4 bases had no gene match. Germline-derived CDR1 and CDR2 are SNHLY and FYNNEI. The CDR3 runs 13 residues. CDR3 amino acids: CASSVGQAYEQYF. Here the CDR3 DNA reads TGTGCCAGCAGCGTAGGACAGGCCTACGAGCAGTACTTC.

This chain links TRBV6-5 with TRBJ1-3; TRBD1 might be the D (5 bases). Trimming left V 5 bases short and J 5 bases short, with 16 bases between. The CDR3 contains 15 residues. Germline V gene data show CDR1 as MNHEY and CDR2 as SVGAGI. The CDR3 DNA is TGTGCCAGCAGTATAACCGGGACGCACCGAAACACCATATATTTT. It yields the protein CASSITGTHRNTIYF.

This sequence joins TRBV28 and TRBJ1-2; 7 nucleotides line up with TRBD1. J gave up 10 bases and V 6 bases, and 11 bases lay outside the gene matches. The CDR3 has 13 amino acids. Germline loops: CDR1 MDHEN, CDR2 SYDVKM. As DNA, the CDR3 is TGTGCCAGCAGAACAGGGGCACCCGAGCTCTACACCTTC. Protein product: CASRTGAPELYTF.

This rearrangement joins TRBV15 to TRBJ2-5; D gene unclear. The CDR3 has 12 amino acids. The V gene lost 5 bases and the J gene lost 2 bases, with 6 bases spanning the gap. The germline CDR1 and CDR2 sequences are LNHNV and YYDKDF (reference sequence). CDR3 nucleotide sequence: TGTGCCACCAGCGGTCGACAAGAGACCCAGTACTTC. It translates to CATSGRQETQYF.

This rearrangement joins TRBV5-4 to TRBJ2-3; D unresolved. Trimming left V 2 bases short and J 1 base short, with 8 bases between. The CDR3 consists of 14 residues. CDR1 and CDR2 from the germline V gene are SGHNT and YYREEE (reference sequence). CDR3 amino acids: CASSFRTGTDTQYF. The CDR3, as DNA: TGTGCCAGCAGCTTCCGTACAGGCACAGATACGCAGTATTTT. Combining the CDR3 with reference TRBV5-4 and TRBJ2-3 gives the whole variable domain ETGVTQSPTHLIKTRGQQVTLRCSSQSGHNTVSWYQQALGQGPQFIFQYYREEENGRGNFPPRFSGLQFPNYSSELNVNALELDDSALYLCASSFRTGTDTQYFGPGTRLTVL.

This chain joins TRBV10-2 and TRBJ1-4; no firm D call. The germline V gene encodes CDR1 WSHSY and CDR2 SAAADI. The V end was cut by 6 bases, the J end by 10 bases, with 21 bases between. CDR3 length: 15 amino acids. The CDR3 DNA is TGCGCCAGCAGGGAAACTGGAGGGTGGATCGGAAAACTGTTTTTT. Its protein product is CASRETGGWIGKLFF.

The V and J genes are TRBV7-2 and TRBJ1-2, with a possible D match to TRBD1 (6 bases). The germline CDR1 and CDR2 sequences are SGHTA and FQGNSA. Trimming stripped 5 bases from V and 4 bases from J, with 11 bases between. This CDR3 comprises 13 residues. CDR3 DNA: TGTGCCAGCAGCCCCGGACAGACCTATGGCTACACCTTC. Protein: CASSPGQTYGYTF.